This T cell receptor beta chain is drawn from a study of OX40 agonist ivuxolimab in advanced cancers. Study-level points and caveats: Clonal expansion in partial responders at 0.1-3.0 mg/kg ranked among the lowest.

Assay used: immunoSEQ multiplex PCR; TCRdb lists only in-frame clones, some missing. Among 34,000 or so clones listed, roughly 79% were seen once. Only one count was recorded for this clone. No antigen is known for it. Its ends do not fully match the called genes, so a read error is possible. CDR1 and CDR2 from the germline V gene are SNHLY and FYNNEI. The CDR3 totals 15 residues. The chain carries TRBV2 and TRBJ2-1, with TRBD1 matching 9 bases. Material: CD4+ or CD8+ T cells sorted from blood, obtained in a trial of the OX40 agonist ivuxolimab. The sequence was obtained from an adult with an advanced solid tumor such as melanoma, head and neck, liver or kidney cancer. CDR3 sequence (DNA): TGTGCCAGCAGAGAAGACAGGGGGTCTTACAATGAGCAGTTCTTC. Its protein product is CASREDRGSYNEQFF.